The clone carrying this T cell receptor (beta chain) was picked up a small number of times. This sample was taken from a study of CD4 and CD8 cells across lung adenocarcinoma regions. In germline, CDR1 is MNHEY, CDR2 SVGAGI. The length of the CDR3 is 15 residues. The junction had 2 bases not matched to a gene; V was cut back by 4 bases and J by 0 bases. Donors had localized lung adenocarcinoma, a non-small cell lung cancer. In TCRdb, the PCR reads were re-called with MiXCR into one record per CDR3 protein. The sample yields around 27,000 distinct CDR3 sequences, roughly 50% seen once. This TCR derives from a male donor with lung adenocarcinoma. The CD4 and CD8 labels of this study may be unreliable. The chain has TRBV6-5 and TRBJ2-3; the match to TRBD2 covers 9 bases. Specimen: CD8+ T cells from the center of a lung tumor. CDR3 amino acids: CASSWLAGSTDTQYF. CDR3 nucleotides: TGTGCCAGCAGTTGGCTAGCGGGAAGCACAGATACGCAGTATTTT.